This section outlines one TCR beta chain sequence together with its context. The data belong to a study of blood T cell repertoires in COVID-19. This table comes from immunoSEQ multiplex PCR, and its TCRdb copy is limited to in-frame clones, with some not included. The table records fewer than 300,000 clones, more than 85% of them present only once. The CDR3 length is 14 residues. V gave up 3 bases and J gave up 1 base, with 7 bases separating them. Looked up from germline, CDR1 is LGHDT and CDR2 is YNNKEL (reference sequence). One Seattle source followed patients from active infection through their disease course.

This TCR came from a person aged 18 to 35 with COVID-19, enrolled during active disease. The specimen was peripheral blood. The rearrangement joins TRBV3-1 (or the pseudogene TRBV3-2) to TRBJ2-1, with D unclear. The CDR3 region has the DNA TGTGCCAGCAGCCAGAGGATGTCCTACAATGAGCAGTTCTTC. Translated: CASSQRMSYNEQFF.